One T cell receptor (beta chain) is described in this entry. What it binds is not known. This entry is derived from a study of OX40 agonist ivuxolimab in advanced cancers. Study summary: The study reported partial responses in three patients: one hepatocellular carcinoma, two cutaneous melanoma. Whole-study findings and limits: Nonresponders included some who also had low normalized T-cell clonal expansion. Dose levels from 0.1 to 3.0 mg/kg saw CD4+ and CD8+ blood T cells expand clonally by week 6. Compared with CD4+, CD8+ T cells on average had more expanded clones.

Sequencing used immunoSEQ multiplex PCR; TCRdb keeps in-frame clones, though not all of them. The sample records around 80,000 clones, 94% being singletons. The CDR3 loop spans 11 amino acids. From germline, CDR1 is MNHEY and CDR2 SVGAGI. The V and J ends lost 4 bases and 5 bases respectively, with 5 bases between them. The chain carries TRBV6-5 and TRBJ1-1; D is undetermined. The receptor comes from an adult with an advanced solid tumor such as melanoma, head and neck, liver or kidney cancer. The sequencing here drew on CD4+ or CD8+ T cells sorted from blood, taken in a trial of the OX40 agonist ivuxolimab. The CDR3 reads CASSLETEAFF. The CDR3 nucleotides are TGTGCCAGCAGTTTGGAGACTGAAGCTTTCTTT.